This is a list of T cell receptor beta chains from one sample in a study of STAT5B mutations in CD4+ large granular lymphocyte leukemia. Clones were read by immunoSEQ multiplex PCR, and TCRdb kept only the in-frame ones, dropping some. The sample has roughly 32,000 clones, 70% to 90% seen once. The material sequenced was CD4+ T cells from blood buffy coats. The receptors were gathered from a human donor in good health. Each CDR3 is given with its conserved first and last residue. The D gene is left open where the match is weak. The size of a clone is reported for some rows only, either as once, few or many, or as a class for expanded clones.

>NA|TRBJ2-7|NA|TRBV6-1
TGTGCCAGCAGTGAAGTTCCGGGGACTTCCTACGAGCAGTACTTC
CASSEVPGTSYEQYF
>TRBD1|TRBJ2-7|once|TRBV11-2
TGTGCCAGCAGCCCCGGGACAGGGTTCTACGAGCAGTACTTC
CASSPGTGFYEQYF
>TRBD2|TRBJ2-2|NA|TRBV12-5
TGTGCTAGTGGTTTGGGCCCACTAGCGGGATCCACCGGGGAGCTGTTTTTT
CASGLGPLAGSTGELFF
>NA|TRBJ2-1|NA|TRBV6-5
TGTGCCAGCAGTTACTCTGGGACTGCCTACAATGAGCAGTTCTTC
CASSYSGTAYNEQFF
>NA|TRBJ1-2|few|TRBV4-1
TGCGCCAGCAGCCAAGATGTAGGGGCTGGATATGGCTACACCTTC
CASSQDVGAGYGYTF
>TRBD1|TRBJ2-5|NA|TRBV30
TGTGCCTGGACCGGAGGGACAGGGACGGTCGAGACCCAGTACTTC
CAWTGGTGTVETQYF
>NA|TRBJ2-3|once|TRBV27
TGTGCCAGCAGTTTATCCGCGACTGGGGTTGCAGATACGCAGTATTTT
CASSLSATGVADTQYF
>NA|TRBJ2-7|NA|TRBV18
TGTGCCAGCTCACCAATTACGGGTACGACGGGGGAGCAGTACTTC
CASSPITGTTGEQYF
>TRBD2|TRBJ2-1|NA|TRBV5-4
TGTGCCAGCAGTAGCGGGGGTTACAATGAGCAGTTCTTC
CASSSGGYNEQFF
>TRBD2|TRBJ2-7|NA|TRBV27
TGTGCCAGCAGTTTTGAGGCTAGCGGGACCGCTGTGGATTACGAGCAGTACTTC
CASSFEASGTAVDYEQYF